This T cell receptor beta chain was found in a study of shared clonotypes between healthy human individuals. Across the whole study: The donor pool was made up of a couple of women and a few men aged 18 to 49. CD8 memory received one plate per donor, CD8 naive two, CD4 memory three and CD4 naive three.

V shed 6 bases and J 10 bases; nucleotides not matched to a gene: 10. The CDR3 contains 14 residues. Germline V gene sequence: CDR1 MDHEN, CDR2 SYDVKM. Assay used: immunoSEQ multiplex PCR; TCRdb lists only in-frame clones, some missing. The sample shows around 990,000 clones, 70% to 80% of them seen only once. This receptor was identified in a man aged 18-30 years in good health. Some clones in this sample may be carry-over from other donors' samples. This chain links TRBV28 with TRBJ2-1; 9 nucleotides match TRBD1. Source material: memory CD4+ T cells from PBMCs. Specified subset: CD45RA-negative fraction. In DNA, the CDR3 is TGTGCCAGCAGAAGGGACAGGGAGGTTCGGGAGCAGTTCTTC. It yields the protein CASRRDREVREQFF.